This T cell receptor beta chain was observed in a study of T cell repertoires in cytomegalovirus infection. The length of the CDR3 is 14 residues. Germline loops: CDR1 SGHRS, CDR2 YFSETQ. V was shortened by 0 bases and J by 2 bases, with 8 bases between the two germline ends. Only a few counts were recorded for this clonotype. Its matching antigen is unknown. Study-wide results and limits: Accumulated public TCR beta family frequency recognized individuals carrying CMV together with the relevant HLA. HLA-C-restricted CMV-specific TCR beta clonotypes were dominant in the ex vivo response.

TCRdb redid the calling of the reads with MiXCR, one entry per CDR3 protein. The table shows approximately 600,000 distinct CDR3 sequences, with 35% to 50% occurring only once. The material was cultured PBMCs, obtained from culture after CMV antigen stimulation. This chain links TRBV5-1 with TRBJ2-5; unclear D gene. The clonotype comes from a human donor in good health (CMV status not recorded). Some clones in this sample may be carry-over from other donors' samples. CDR3: CASSLAPEQETQYF. CDR3 DNA sequence: TGCGCCAGCAGCTTGGCCCCAGAACAAGAGACCCAGTACTTC.